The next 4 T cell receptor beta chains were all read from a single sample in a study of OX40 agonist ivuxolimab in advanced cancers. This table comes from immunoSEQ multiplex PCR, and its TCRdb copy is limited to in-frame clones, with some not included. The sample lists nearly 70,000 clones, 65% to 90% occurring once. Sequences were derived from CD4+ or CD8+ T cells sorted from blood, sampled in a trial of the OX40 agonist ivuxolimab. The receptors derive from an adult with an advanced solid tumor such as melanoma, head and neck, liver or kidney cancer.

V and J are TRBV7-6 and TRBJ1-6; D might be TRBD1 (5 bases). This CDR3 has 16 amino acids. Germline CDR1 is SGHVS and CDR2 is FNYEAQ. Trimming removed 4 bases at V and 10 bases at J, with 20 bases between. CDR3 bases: TGTGCCAGCAGCTCGAGTACCGGGACCGCCGGCTCACCCCTCCACTTT. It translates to CASSSSTGTAGSPLHF.

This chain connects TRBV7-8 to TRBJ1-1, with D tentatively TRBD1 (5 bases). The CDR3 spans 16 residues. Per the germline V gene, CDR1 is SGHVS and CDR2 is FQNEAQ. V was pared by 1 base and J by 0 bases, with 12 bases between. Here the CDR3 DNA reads TGTGCCAGCAGCTTAGGCGGGGCGGGGGTGAACACTGAAGCTTTCTTT. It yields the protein CASSLGGAGVNTEAFF. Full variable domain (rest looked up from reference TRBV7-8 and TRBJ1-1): GAGVSQSPRYKVAKRGQDVALRCDPISGHVSLFWYQQALGQGPEFLTYFQNEAQLDKSGLPSDRFFAERPEGSVSTLKIQRTQQEDSAVYLCASSLGGAGVNTEAFFGQGTRLTVV.

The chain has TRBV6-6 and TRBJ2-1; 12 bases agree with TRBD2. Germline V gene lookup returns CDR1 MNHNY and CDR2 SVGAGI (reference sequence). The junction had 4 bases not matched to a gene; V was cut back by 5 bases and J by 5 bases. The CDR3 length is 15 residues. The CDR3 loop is CASSVGLAGHNEQFF. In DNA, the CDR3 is TGTGCCAGCAGTGTCGGACTAGCGGGACACAATGAGCAGTTCTTC.

CDR3 in DNA: TGTGCCAGTAGTATTGGGGGGCAGAGCACTGAAGCTTTCTTT. This translates into CASSIGGQSTEAFF. This sequence joins TRBV19 and TRBJ1-1; D might be TRBD1 (6 bases). Germline CDR1 reads LNHDA; CDR2 reads SQIVND (reference sequence). With 3 bases removed from V and 4 bases from J, the gap between germline ends came to 12 bases. CDR3 length equals 14 residues.